These 20 T cell receptor beta chains were all obtained from the same sample, sequenced in a study of cytomegalovirus exposure and HLA in healthy donors. Some clones are missing from TCRdb's copy, which holds only in-frame ones; the method was immunoSEQ multiplex PCR. The data hold some 79,000 clones, with over 90% observed a single time. Sequencing was performed on PBMCs. The receptor source for this set is a woman aged 18-35 years in good health and CMV-seropositive.

The genes are TRBV25-1 and TRBJ2-5; 9 bases are a match to TRBD1. Trimming took 4 bases from V and 2 from J; bases not matched to a gene: 5. CDR3 length equals 15 residues. Germline V gene data show CDR1 as MGHDK and CDR2 as SYGVNS. CDR3 loop: CASSARTGVQETQYF. CDR3 bases: TGTGCCAGCAGTGCCCGGACAGGGGTACAAGAGACCCAGTACTTC.

The chain has TRBV5-1 and TRBJ2-5; no reliable D call. This CDR3 region has 14 residues. V gave up 6 bases and J gave up 5 bases, with 17 bases separating them. CDR1 is SGHRS and CDR2 is YFSETQ in the germline V gene. The CDR3 loop reads CASNTGRSGETQYF. DNA for the CDR3: TGCGCCAGCAACACCGGTCGATCCGGGGAGACCCAGTACTTC.

This clone was seen only a few times. The rearrangement links TRBV6-5 to TRBJ2-1, with 7 nucleotides matching TRBD1. In germline, CDR1 is MNHEY, CDR2 SVGAGI. Germline trimming cut 5 bases from V and 7 bases from J; bases unmatched to any gene: 11. The CDR3 loop spans 15 amino acids. The CDR3 reads CASSPGTVGPNEQFF. DNA for the CDR3: TGTGCCAGCAGTCCCGGGACAGTAGGACCGAATGAGCAGTTCTTC.

The V gene is TRBV15, the J gene TRBJ2-6, with 8 bases that match TRBD1. The germline gives CDR1 LNHNV, CDR2 YYDKDF (reference sequence). The trim removed 5 bases at V and 0 bases at J, leaving 9 bases unmatched. The CDR3 runs to 18 residues. This CDR3 reads CATSGTTGDLSGANVLTF. In nucleotides, the CDR3 is TGTGCCACCAGCGGAACGACAGGGGACCTCTCTGGGGCCAACGTCCTGACTTTC.

This CDR3 reads CARSRGVGENSPLHF. DNA for the CDR3: TGTGCCAGAAGCAGGGGGGTCGGAGAAAATTCACCCCTCCACTTT. The rearrangement uses TRBV2 and TRBJ1-6, with 7 nucleotides matching TRBD1. Trimming took 9 bases from V and 7 from J; bases not matched to a gene: 12. Germline CDR1 reads SNHLY; CDR2 reads FYNNEI. This CDR3 is built from 15 residues.

The V and J genes are TRBV18 and TRBJ1-2; D perhaps matches TRBD1 (6 bases). Germline V CDR1 and CDR2: KGHSH, LQKENI. The length of the CDR3 is 16 residues. Trimming removed 3 bases from V and 3 bases from J, with 17 bases in between. CDR3 region: CASSPDRPQFDYGYTF. In nucleotides, the CDR3 is TGTGCCAGCTCACCTGACAGGCCCCAATTCGACTATGGCTACACCTTC.

In this sample, this clone turned up a few times. The V gene is TRBV18, the J gene TRBJ1-2, with TRBD1 matching 8 bases. The V and J ends lost 6 bases and 2 bases, in that order; junction bases with no gene match: 5. The CDR3 loop spans 14 amino acids. Germline V CDR1 and CDR2: KGHSH, LQKENI. The CDR3 coding sequence is TGTGCCAGCTCTTCCGGGACAGGAAACTATGGCTACACCTTC. Protein: CASSSGTGNYGYTF.

V gene TRBV15 combines with J gene TRBJ2-5; 8 bases fit TRBD2. V was pared by 4 bases and J by 2 bases, with 15 bases of the junction left unmatched. Germline CDR1 and CDR2: LNHNV and YYDKDF (reference sequence). This CDR3 is 18 amino acids long. CDR3 bases: TGTGCCACCAGCACCGGACTAGCCTCCCGACCGGCACAAGAGACCCAGTACTTC. As protein: CATSTGLASRPAQETQYF.

CDR3 sequence: CASSQDLGVGNTIYF. As DNA, the CDR3 is TGTGCCAGCAGCCAAGATCTCGGGGTTGGAAACACCATATATTTT. The V and J genes are TRBV4-2 and TRBJ1-3, with D unclear. This CDR3 comprises 15 residues. Trimming stripped 0 bases from V and 3 bases from J, with 9 bases between. Germline V CDR1 and CDR2: LGHNA, YNFKEQ.

CDR3 loop: CASKLDTSGIGEQYF. For the CDR3, the DNA is TGTGCCAGCAAACTAGATACTAGCGGGATCGGCGAGCAGTACTTC. The V gene is TRBV6-1, the J gene TRBJ2-7; TRBD2 aligns across 10 bases. The junction had 12 bases not matched to a gene; V was cut back by 7 bases and J by 6 bases. The CDR3 extends over 15 amino acids. CDR1 is MNHNS and CDR2 is SASEGT in the germline V gene.

V gene TRBV6-6 combines with J gene TRBJ2-3; a possible D gene is TRBD2 (6 bases). This CDR3 is built from 16 residues. CDR1 is MNHNY, CDR2 SVGAGI, per germline (reference sequence). Trimming took 4 bases from V and 0 from J, leaving 14 bases between them. Written as DNA, the CDR3 is TGTGCCAGCAGTTTCGGGGGAGCAAGAAGCACAGATACGCAGTATTTT. This encodes CASSFGGARSTDTQYF.

The rearrangement links TRBV18 to TRBJ1-4, with no clear D. This CDR3 has 16 amino acids. CDR1 KGHSH and CDR2 LQKENI come from the germline V gene. Trimming took 4 bases from V and 0 from J, leaving 12 bases between them. The CDR3, as DNA: TGTGCCAGCTCACGGGCCTTTTCGGCAACTAATGAAAAACTGTTTTTT. It specifies CASSRAFSATNEKLFF.

This rearrangement joins TRBV5-1 to TRBJ1-1; 8 bases match TRBD1. Unmatched junction bases numbered 4, after V lost 3 bases and J lost 6 bases. CDR1 is SGHRS and CDR2 is YFSETQ in the germline V gene. The length of the CDR3 is 13 residues. The CDR3 nucleotides read TGCGCCAGCAGCTCAGGGGGCGGGTCTGAAGCTTTCTTT. It is translated as CASSSGGGSEAFF.

The chain combines TRBV28 with TRBJ1-3; TRBD1 aligns across 7 bases. The CDR3 consists of 15 residues. Looked up from germline, CDR1 is MDHEN and CDR2 is SYDVKM. The V gene end was trimmed by 7 bases and the J gene end by 4 bases; junction bases not matched to a gene: 10. As DNA, the CDR3 is TGTGCCAGCACTATTACCGGGACAGCCGGAAACACCATATATTTT. The encoded protein is CASTITGTAGNTIYF. Full variable domain (remainder filled in from reference TRBV28 and TRBJ1-3): DVKVTQSSRYLVKRTGEKVFLECVQDMDHENMFWYRQDPGLGLRLIYFSYDVKMKEKGDIPEGYSVSREKKERFSLILESASTNQTSMYLCASTITGTAGNTIYFGEGSWLTVV.

The CDR3 here is CASSQLLGGAVNEQYF. CDR3 in DNA: TGCGCCAGCAGCCAATTATTAGGGGGAGCCGTCAACGAGCAGTACTTC. The gene calls are TRBV4-1 and TRBJ2-7; D possibly corresponds to TRBD1 (6 bases). Germline V gene data show CDR1 as MGHRA and CDR2 as YSYEKL. The V end lost 2 bases, the J end lost 5 bases, and 19 bases lay between the germline ends. This CDR3 is 16 amino acids long.

The chain employs TRBV7-6 and TRBJ2-5, with 7 bases fitting TRBD1. The CDR3 is 15 amino acids. The germline CDR1 and CDR2 sequences are SGHVS and FNYEAQ. V shed 6 bases, J shed 2 bases, and the junction held 9 bases outside the gene matches. The CDR3 loop is CASSRGQGWQETQYF. The CDR3 DNA follows: TGTGCCAGCAGTAGGGGGCAGGGATGGCAAGAGACCCAGTACTTC.

This chain connects TRBV5-5 to TRBJ1-5; no reliable D call. Germline CDR1 reads SGHKS; CDR2 reads YYEKEE (reference sequence). V lost 0 bases and J 2 bases, leaving 9 bases between the germline ends. This CDR3 contains 15 residues. This CDR3 reads CASSLVVSRNQPQHF. CDR3 nucleotides: TGTGCCAGCAGCTTGGTTGTTAGTCGCAATCAGCCCCAGCATTTT.

V is TRBV4-3 and J is TRBJ1-2, with a weak D call TRBD1 (6 bases). Trimming pared 3 bases from V and 3 bases from J, leaving 17 bases between. The CDR3 consists of 16 residues. Germline V gives CDR1 LGHNA, CDR2 YSLEER. In DNA, the CDR3 is TGCGCCAGCAGCCATAGTCGGGCCTGGACAGACTATGGCTACACCTTC. The encoded protein is CASSHSRAWTDYGYTF.

This rearrangement joins TRBV9 to TRBJ1-1; D is unclear. The V end lost 4 bases, the J end lost 7 bases, and 11 bases lay between the germline ends. The CDR3 runs to 12 residues. CDR1 SGDLS and CDR2 YYNGEE come from the germline V gene. This CDR3 is CASSSGENEAFF. CDR3 bases: TGTGCCAGCAGCTCTGGGGAGAATGAAGCTTTCTTT.

This clone occurred once. V gene TRBV12-2 combines with J gene TRBJ1-5; TRBD1 is the table's D call, not checked against the DNA. TRBV12-2 is noted as a pseudogene. The CDR3 contains 15 residues. This CDR3 reads CASRLPTGGNQPQHF. In DNA form, the CDR3 reads TGTGCAAGTCGCTTACCGACAGGGGGCAATCAGCCCCAGCATTTT.